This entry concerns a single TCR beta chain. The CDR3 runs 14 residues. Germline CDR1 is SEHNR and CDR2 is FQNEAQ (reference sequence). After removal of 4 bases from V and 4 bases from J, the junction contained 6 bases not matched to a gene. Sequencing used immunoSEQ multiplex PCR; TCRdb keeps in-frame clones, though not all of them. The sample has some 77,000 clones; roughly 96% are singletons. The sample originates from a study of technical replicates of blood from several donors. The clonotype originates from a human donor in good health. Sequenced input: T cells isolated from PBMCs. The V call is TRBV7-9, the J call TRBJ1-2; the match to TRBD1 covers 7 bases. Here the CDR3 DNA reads TGTGCCAGCAGCTCCGGGACAGCGATCTATGGCTACACCTTC. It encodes CASSSGTAIYGYTF.